Below, 26 T cell receptor beta chains from the same sample are listed, as sequenced in a study of T cells in Graves' hyperthyroidism and ophthalmopathy. Amplified TCR beta CDR3 regions derived from RNA transcripts. First-round RT-PCR of the TCR CDR3 relied on the HTBI primer set. TCRdb reanalysed the multiplex PCR reads using MiXCR and keeps one entry per CDR3 protein. The profile covers about 610,000 distinct CDR3 sequences, with roughly 15% appearing a single time and around 4.1% taken by the ten largest. The sequenced material came from blood. These receptors were taken from a middle-aged woman with Graves' ophthalmopathy.

The chain joins TRBV12-3 or TRBV12-4 to TRBJ2-6; D may correspond to TRBD1 or TRBD2 (5 bases each). The V end lost 7 bases, the J end lost 0 bases, and 19 bases lay between the germline ends. The CDR3 covers 18 residues. CDR3 amino acids: CASILEAAGSSGANVLTF. The CDR3 DNA reads as TGTGCCAGCATCCTCGAGGCGGCAGGGAGCTCTGGGGCCAACGTCCTGACTTTC.

This clonotype was observed at least ten times. The CDR3 is CASRGGIGQETQYF. CDR3 nucleotide sequence: TGTGCCAGCAGAGGTGGGATAGGCCAAGAGACCCAGTACTTC. V is TRBV7-8 and J is TRBJ2-5; no firm D call. Germline V gives CDR1 SGHVS, CDR2 FQNEAQ. V lost 6 bases and J lost 1, with 12 bases in between. The CDR3 length is 14 residues.

The J gene is TRBJ1-1, the V gene TRBV28, with 9 bases lining up with TRBD1. The germline V gene encodes CDR1 MDHEN and CDR2 SYDVKM. The CDR3 sequence is 13 residues long. After removal of 11 bases from V and 6 bases from J, the junction contained 10 bases not matched to a gene. The CDR3 reads CAGKTGGVAEAFF. The CDR3, as DNA: TGTGCCGGCAAGACAGGGGGTGTTGCTGAAGCTTTCTTT.

At least ten counts were recorded for this clonotype. The V call is TRBV30, the J call TRBJ1-2, with 8 positions matching TRBD1. CDR3 length equals 14 residues. CDR1 GTSNPN and CDR2 SVGIG come from the germline V gene (reference sequence). J lost 4 bases, V lost 3 bases, and 7 bases had no gene match. The CDR3 reads CAWSMNRGSYGYTF. The CDR3 DNA follows: TGTGCCTGGAGCATGAACAGGGGGAGCTATGGCTACACCTTC.

The table lists this clonotype with many counts. The rearrangement joins TRBV27 to TRBJ2-7, with TRBD1 matching 10 bases. The germline CDR1 and CDR2 sequences are MNHEY and SMNVEV (reference sequence). CDR3 length: 15 amino acids. The V gene end was trimmed by 6 bases and the J gene end by 2 bases; junction bases not matched to a gene: 7. CDR3 sequence (DNA): TGTGCCAGCAGCCGTGAGACAGGGGGCCCCTACGAGCAGTACTTC. Amino acid sequence: CASSRETGGPYEQYF.

This clonotype was detected ten times or more. This chain connects TRBV11-2 to TRBJ2-2; the match to TRBD2 covers 14 bases. This CDR3 has 16 residues. Germline V gene lookup returns CDR1 SGHAT and CDR2 FQNNGV. V dropped 5 bases and J dropped 6; count of bases not matched to a gene: 5. In DNA, the CDR3 is TGTGCCAGCAGCGCACCGGGACTAGCGGGAGCCGGGGAGCTGTTTTTT. As protein: CASSAPGLAGAGELFF.

Many counts were recorded for this clonotype. The chain is built from TRBV5-1 and TRBJ1-2; 11 bases agree with TRBD1. V was clipped by 5 bases and J by 7 bases; unmatched bases: 4. This CDR3 comprises 13 residues. Germline V CDR1 and CDR2: SGHRS, YFSETQ. CDR3 in amino acids: CASRAGTGGGYTF. The CDR3 region has the DNA TGCGCCAGCAGAGCCGGGACAGGGGGTGGCTACACCTTC.

This clonotype was seen at least ten times. The J gene is TRBJ2-7, the V gene TRBV27; 7 bases agree with TRBD2. Trimming removed 4 bases from V and 5 bases from J; junction bases left unmatched: 5. Germline-derived CDR1 and CDR2 are MNHEY and SMNVEV (reference sequence). This CDR3 contains 13 residues. CDR3 in DNA: TGTGCCAGCAGTTGGGCGGGAGCCAACGAGCAGTACTTC. This codes for CASSWAGANEQYF.

This clonotype has at least ten counts. This rearrangement joins TRBV28 to TRBJ2-4, with TRBD1 matching 8 bases. V gave up 5 bases and J gave up 3 bases; unmatched junction bases: 12. Germline CDR1 MDHEN, CDR2 SYDVKM. CDR3 length: 17 residues. In nucleotides, the CDR3 is TGTGCCAGCAGTACCCAAGCAGGGGGCGATGGCAAAAACATTCAGTACTTC. Translated: CASSTQAGGDGKNIQYF.

There are many counts of this clonotype. The chain employs TRBV11-2 and TRBJ1-1; TRBD1 matches 8 bases. CDR3 length: 15 amino acids. Germline V gene data show CDR1 as SGHAT and CDR2 as FQNNGV. The trim removed 5 bases at V and 4 bases at J, leaving 9 bases unmatched. CDR3 nucleotides: TGTGCCAGCAGCCGCCGACAGGGGACGGGCACTGAAGCTTTCTTT. It yields the protein CASSRRQGTGTEAFF.

This clonotype was picked up many times. J is TRBJ2-7 and V is TRBV12-3 or TRBV12-4; 11 bases are shared with TRBD2. The ends lost 5 bases at V and 2 bases at J; junction bases unmatched: 5. CDR3 size: 15 residues. DNA of the CDR3: TGTGCCAGCAGTACTCTAGCGGGAGGAGCCTACGAGCAGTACTTC. It encodes CASSTLAGGAYEQYF.

This clonotype was detected many times. This chain connects TRBV18 to TRBJ1-1; a weak D match, TRBD1 (5 bases). With 6 bases removed from V and 2 bases from J, the gap between germline ends came to 13 bases. This CDR3 spans 14 amino acids. In germline, CDR1 is KGHSH, CDR2 LQKENI. The DNA of the CDR3 is TGTGCCAGCTCCCCGGCTGACAGAAACACTGAAGCTTTCTTT. Its protein is CASSPADRNTEAFF.

J is TRBJ2-7 and V is TRBV7-2; TRBD1 matches at 12 bases. V was clipped by 0 bases and J by 9 bases; unmatched bases: 6. The V gene's germline CDR1 is SGHTA and CDR2 FQGNSA. This CDR3 comprises 15 residues. CDR3: CASSLAGTGGRPQYF. DNA for the CDR3: TGTGCCAGCAGCTTAGCCGGGACAGGGGGCCGCCCGCAGTACTTC. The complete variable domain, with remaining parts taken from reference TRBV7-2 and TRBJ2-7, reads GAGVSQSPSNKVTEKGKDVELRCDPISGHTALYWYRQSLGQGLEFLIYFQGNSAPDKSGLPSDRFSAERTGGSVSTLTIQRTQQEDSAVYLCASSLAGTGGRPQYFGPGTRLTVT.

The chain links TRBV29-1 to TRBJ1-3; D unresolved. The V gene's germline CDR1 is SQVTM and CDR2 ANQGSEA. CDR3 size: 13 residues. With 4 bases removed from V and 0 bases from J, the gap between germline ends came to 7 bases. As DNA, the CDR3 is TGCAGCGTTGTAAGAGGCTCTGGAAACACCATATATTTT. Protein product: CSVVRGSGNTIYF.

This clonotype was observed many times. V usage is TRBV7-9 and J usage is TRBJ1-1; D is unclear. CDR1 and CDR2 (germline): SEHNR, FQNEAQ (reference sequence). V lost 5 bases to trimming and J lost 0 bases, with 10 bases between them. This CDR3 spans 14 amino acids. CDR3 coding DNA: TGTGCCAGCAGCACATCTTACATGAACACTGAAGCTTTCTTT. This sequence encodes CASSTSYMNTEAFF. The whole variable domain, remainder taken from reference TRBV7-9 and TRBJ1-1, is DTGVSQNPRHKITKRGQNVTFRCDPISEHNRLYWYRQTLGQGPEFLTYFQNEAQLEKSRLLSDRFSAERPKGSFSTLEIQRTEQGDSAMYLCASSTSYMNTEAFFGQGTRLTVV.

The rearrangement uses TRBV15 and TRBJ2-7; TRBD1 matches at 11 bases. With 0 bases clipped from V and 9 bases from J, the junction kept 10 bases outside the gene matches. The CDR3 totals 16 residues. CDR1 and CDR2 (germline): LNHNV, YYDKDF (reference sequence). The CDR3 loop is CATSRDLRDRGNAQYF. CDR3 in DNA: TGTGCCACCAGCAGAGATCTCCGGGACAGGGGGAATGCGCAGTACTTC.

Concerning this clonotype: Since a much larger clone is just one base distant, this may be a read error. No conserved phenylalanine or tryptophan ends this CDR3, so it is likely a read error. The chain is built from TRBV7-2 and TRBJ1-1; the D is unclear. The V gene lost 1 base and the J gene lost 7 bases, with 10 bases spanning the gap. CDR3 length: 13 amino acids. Germline-derived CDR1 and CDR2 are SGHTA and FQGNSA. Here the CDR3 DNA reads TGTGCCAGCAGCTTAGGACGGGTAAATGAAGCTTTCTCT. Residues: CASSLGRVNEAFS.

This clonotype was counted ten times or more. The rearrangement uses TRBV28 and TRBJ2-5; D is uncertain. V dropped 3 bases and J dropped 3 bases, with 8 bases sitting between them. The germline CDR1 and CDR2 sequences are MDHEN and SYDVKM. The CDR3 consists of 13 residues. CDR3 DNA sequence: TGTGCCAGCAGTTTTCCGGTGGAAGAGACCCAGTACTTC. Residues: CASSFPVEETQYF.

This clonotype was recorded many times. The chain recombines TRBV6-2 or TRBV6-3 with TRBJ2-2, with TRBD1 identical over 7 bases. V shed 5 bases, J shed 5 bases, and the junction held 5 bases outside the gene matches. This CDR3 contains 14 residues. Germline V gene data show CDR1 as MNHEY and CDR2 as SVGEGT. CDR3 region: CASSQDRDTGELFF. CDR3 in DNA: TGTGCCAGCAGTCAAGACAGGGATACCGGGGAGCTGTTTTTT.

The chain couples TRBV11-3 to TRBJ2-2, with D perhaps matching TRBD2 (5 bases). V was pared by 5 bases and J by 5 bases, with 12 bases between. This CDR3 is built from 14 residues. Germline V gene lookup returns CDR1 SGHNT and CDR2 YENEEA. In nucleotides, the CDR3 is TGTGCCAGCAGCGGGTTGGGGAGTACCGGGGAGCTGTTTTTT. Translation: CASSGLGSTGELFF.

This sequence joins TRBV19 and TRBJ1-2, with TRBD1 matching 11 bases. The CDR3 runs 13 residues. CDR1 is LNHDA and CDR2 is SQIVND in the germline V gene (reference sequence). With V trimmed by 7 bases and J by 8 bases, 6 bases remained unmatched. CDR3 loop: CASKGDRGDGYTF. CDR3 coding DNA: TGTGCCAGTAAGGGGGACAGGGGGGACGGCTACACCTTC.

There are many counts of this clonotype. The chain is built from TRBV12-3 or TRBV12-4 and TRBJ2-2; weak D call: TRBD2 (5 bases). CDR3 length: 16 residues. V was cut by 2 bases and J by 6 bases, with 16 bases left in between. CDR3 nucleotide sequence: TGTGCCAGCAGTTTAAGGCCGGGGTCAGGTCCCGGGGAGCTGTTTTTT. It translates to CASSLRPGSGPGELFF.

This clonotype was seen ten or more times. The chain joins TRBV11-3 to TRBJ1-1, with unresolved D. V gave up 4 bases and J gave up 3 bases, with 15 bases separating them. Germline lookup yields CDR1 SGHNT and CDR2 YENEEA. This CDR3 has 15 residues. CDR3 region: CASSSKAEPYTEAFF. As DNA, the CDR3 is TGTGCCAGCAGCTCGAAGGCAGAGCCCTACACTGAAGCTTTCTTT.

This clonotype has a count of ten or more. The chain recombines TRBV11-2 with TRBJ2-2; unclear D gene. Germline V CDR1 and CDR2: SGHAT, FQNNGV. V was clipped by 1 base and J by 5 bases, with 11 bases between them. The CDR3 totals 15 residues. CDR3 region: CASSLGLLITGELFF. For the CDR3, the DNA is TGTGCCAGCAGCTTAGGTTTACTAATTACCGGGGAGCTGTTTTTT. The complete variable domain, with remaining parts taken from reference TRBV11-2 and TRBJ2-2, reads EAGVAQSPRYKIIEKRQSVAFWCNPISGHATLYWYQQILGQGPKLLIQFQNNGVVDDSQLPKDRFSAERLKGVDSTLKIQPAKLEDSAVYLCASSLGLLITGELFFGEGSRLTVL.

In regard to this clonotype: A much larger clone lies one base from this, so it may be a read error. The J gene is TRBJ1-3, the V gene TRBV5-1; D not resolved. Trimming left V 2 bases short and J 6 bases short, with 15 bases between. The CDR3 has 15 residues. Germline CDR1 SGHRS, CDR2 YFSETQ. CDR3: CASSFAGSTENTIYF. Here the CDR3 DNA reads TGCGCCAGCAGCTTTGCGGGAAGTACTGAAAACACCATATATTTT.

This clonotype was found many times. V usage is TRBV19 and J usage is TRBJ1-2, with D maybe TRBD1 (5 bases). V lost 1 base, J lost 4 bases, and 13 bases lay in between. CDR3 size: 15 residues. From germline, CDR1 is LNHDA and CDR2 SQIVND (reference sequence). CDR3 nucleotides: TGTGCCAGTAGTATAGGGAGGGGAGGTACCTATGGCTACACCTTC. Translated, it gives CASSIGRGGTYGYTF.